This T cell receptor beta chain is from a study of cytomegalovirus exposure and HLA in healthy donors. V lost 3 bases and J 7 bases, leaving 15 bases between the germline ends. Germline-derived CDR1 and CDR2 are GTSNPN and SVGIG (reference sequence). The CDR3 runs to 14 residues. With 60 Vbeta and 13 Jbeta primers, the PCR was carried out. Profiling relied on immunoSEQ multiplex PCR, and the TCRdb table lists in-frame clones only, not all of them. The sample shows about 180,000 clones, about 79% of them seen only once. The sequencing sample was made of PBMCs. The chain couples TRBV30 to TRBJ2-2; TRBD1 might be the D (6 bases). This clonotype was sampled from a girl aged 2-10 years in good health and CMV-seropositive. In DNA form, the CDR3 reads TGTGCCTGGAGCGGTCAGGGGATGGTCGGGGAGCTGTTTTTT. Translation: CAWSGQGMVGELFF.